Shown below are 24 T cell receptor beta chains from a single sample sequenced in a study of molecular identifiers for immune sequencing clone quantification. TCRdb reprocessed the PCR reads via MiXCR and lists one record per CDR3 protein. Among approximately 550,000 distinct CDR3 sequences, roughly 23% were seen once, and the ten largest hold more than 0.8%. The sequencing input was naive CD8+ T cells from blood, with Jurkat cell RNA spiked in. As for subset: FACS-sorted CD8+CD4-CCR7+CD45RA+ naive T cells. The receptor set was obtained from a human donor in good health. Some libraries in this study had Jurkat cell RNA spiked in.

Comments on this clonotype: A read error may account for a junction end that differs from germline. This chain uses TRBV10-1 with TRBJ1-1; D is unclear. The CDR3 length is 13 residues. The germline V gene encodes CDR1 WNHNN and CDR2 SYGVQD (reference sequence). CDR3: CASSDGLNTEASF. The CDR3 DNA reads as TGCGCCAGCAGTGACGGGCTGAACACTGAAGCTTCCTTT.

The chain recombines TRBV6-2 or TRBV6-3 with TRBJ2-7; 7 bases fit TRBD1. This CDR3 contains 13 residues. With V trimmed by 6 bases and J by 5 bases, 7 bases remained unmatched. The V gene's germline CDR1 is MNHEY and CDR2 SVGEGT. The CDR3 spells CASSSTGPDEQYF. The CDR3 nucleotides are TGTGCCAGCAGCTCGACAGGGCCAGACGAGCAGTACTTC.

This clonotype occurred many times. The chain joins TRBV9 to TRBJ2-5, with D unresolved. The CDR3 is 14 amino acids. Trimming left V 4 bases short and J 7 bases short, with 17 bases between. Germline CDR1 SGDLS, CDR2 YYNGEE. The CDR3 spells CASSNDRSEATQYF. In DNA, the CDR3 is TGTGCCAGCAGCAATGACCGGTCAGAGGCGACCCAGTACTTC.

The V gene is TRBV27, the J gene TRBJ1-5; maybe TRBD1 (6 bases). CDR1 MNHEY and CDR2 SMNVEV come from the germline V gene (reference sequence). Trimming removed 5 bases at V and 2 bases at J, with 19 bases between. This CDR3 has 17 amino acids. The CDR3 is CASSTGSVSFGNQPQHF. CDR3 in DNA: TGTGCCAGCAGTACAGGGTCGGTATCATTTGGCAATCAGCCCCAGCATTTT.

The genes are TRBV28 and TRBJ2-2; maybe TRBD2 (5 bases). V was clipped by 8 bases and J by 4 bases, with 26 bases between them. This CDR3 has 18 amino acids. Germline V lookup: CDR1 MDHEN, CDR2 SYDVKM. CDR3 residues: CASSSVLANPAGTGELFF. In DNA form, the CDR3 reads TGTGCCAGCTCTTCTGTCTTAGCGAACCCGGCGGGCACCGGGGAGCTGTTTTTT. The full variable domain, with the rest looked up from reference TRBV28 and TRBJ2-2, is DVKVTQSSRYLVKRTGEKVFLECVQDMDHENMFWYRQDPGLGLRLIYFSYDVKMKEKGDIPEGYSVSREKKERFSLILESASTNQTSMYLCASSSVLANPAGTGELFFGEGSRLTVL.

This chain links TRBV7-9 with TRBJ2-3, with unresolved D. V lost 4 bases and J 2 bases, leaving 10 bases between the germline ends. CDR3 length: 14 amino acids. Germline CDR1 reads SEHNR; CDR2 reads FQNEAQ (reference sequence). As DNA, the CDR3 is TGTGCCAGCAGCTCTTGGGCTGCCACAGATACGCAGTATTTT. Amino acid sequence: CASSSWAATDTQYF. The entire variable domain, with the rest obtained from reference TRBV7-9 and TRBJ2-3, is as follows: DTGVSQNPRHKITKRGQNVTFRCDPISEHNRLYWYRQTLGQGPEFLTYFQNEAQLEKSRLLSDRFSAERPKGSFSTLEIQRTEQGDSAMYLCASSSWAATDTQYFGPGTRLTVL.

Many counts were recorded for this clonotype. The rearrangement joins TRBV30 to TRBJ2-5, with TRBD1 matching over 7 bases. CDR3 size: 13 residues. CDR1 and CDR2 from the germline V gene are GTSNPN and SVGIG (reference sequence). V was pared by 1 base and J by 4 bases, with 3 bases of the junction left unmatched. The CDR3 DNA follows: TGTGCCTGGAGTGATACAGGGGCAGAGACCCAGTACTTC. Amino acids: CAWSDTGAETQYF.

The sample holds many counts of this clonotype. The chain uses TRBV7-2 and TRBJ1-3; a weak D match, TRBD1 (6 bases). Trimming pared 1 base from V and 3 bases from J, leaving 10 bases between. Germline assignment: CDR1 SGHTA and CDR2 FQGNSA. This CDR3 region has 15 residues. Here the CDR3 DNA reads TGTGCCAGCAGCTTAGGAGGGACAATTGGAAACACCATATATTTT. It encodes CASSLGGTIGNTIYF.

The chain carries TRBV24-1 and TRBJ2-2; D uncertain. CDR3 size: 14 residues. V lost 5 bases, J lost 2 bases, and 8 bases lay in between. Germline V CDR1 and CDR2: KGHDR, SFDVKD. DNA for the CDR3: TGTGCCACCAGTGGGACCTACAACACCGGGGAGCTGTTTTTT. The encoded protein is CATSGTYNTGELFF.

The V gene is TRBV12-3 or TRBV12-4, the J gene TRBJ2-7; D gene uncertain. The CDR3 has 12 residues. V gave up 7 bases and J gave up 4 bases, with 11 bases separating them. As DNA, the CDR3 is TGTGCCAGCACCATAGCCGGTTACGAGCAGTACTTC. It codes for CASTIAGYEQYF.

The table lists this clonotype with a few counts. The V call is TRBV13, the J call TRBJ2-7; unclear D gene. The CDR3 runs to 14 residues. The germline CDR1 and CDR2 sequences are PRHDT and FYEKMQ (reference sequence). Trimming left V 2 bases short and J 7 bases short, with 15 bases between. CDR3: CASSLNTVPWEQYF. CDR3 coding DNA: TGTGCCAGCAGCTTAAATACGGTCCCTTGGGAGCAGTACTTC.

This clonotype has ten or more counts. This CDR3 is CASSSFSGANVLTF. CDR3 nucleotides: TGTGCCAGCAGTTCCTTCTCTGGGGCCAACGTCCTGACTTTC. V usage is TRBV12-3 or TRBV12-4 and J usage is TRBJ2-6; D is ambiguous. Trimming cost V 4 bases and J 0 bases, with 4 bases left between them. The CDR3 length is 14 residues.

As to this clonotype: Compared with germline, one end of the junction differs, possibly owing to a read error. The J gene is TRBJ2-3, the V gene TRBV18, with no clear D. This CDR3 comprises 13 residues. From germline, CDR1 is KGHSH and CDR2 LQKENI. This CDR3 is CASSPALTDAQYF. CDR3 in DNA: TGTGCCAGCTCACCGGCCCTCACAGATGCGCAGTATTTT.

For this clonotype: A much larger clone lies one base from this, so it may be a read error. This chain uses TRBV2 with TRBJ2-5; D is possibly TRBD1 (5 bases). The V gene lost 10 bases and the J gene lost 2 bases, with 14 bases spanning the gap. Germline-derived CDR1 and CDR2 are SNHLY and FYNNEI. There are 13 residues in the CDR3. The chain's CDR3 is CANTLTEQETQYF. CDR3 DNA: TGTGCCAACACCCTGACAGAGCAAGAGACCCAGTACTTC.

This clonotype came up many times. The J gene is TRBJ2-7, the V gene TRBV29-1; tentatively, D is TRBD1 or TRBD2 (5 bases each). The V and J ends lost 5 bases and 6 bases respectively, with 14 bases between them. Germline V gene lookup returns CDR1 SQVTM and CDR2 ANQGSEA. This CDR3 spans 12 amino acids. CDR3 DNA sequence: TGCAGCGTTCTCGGGGCTAGTAGCGAGCAGTACTTC. Translation: CSVLGASSEQYF.

This clonotype was detected ten times or more. The chain joins TRBV20-1 to TRBJ2-7; no clear D gene. V was pared by 0 bases and J by 7 bases, with 13 bases between. CDR1 is DFQATT, CDR2 SNEGSKA, per germline (reference sequence). The CDR3 is 13 residues long. CDR3 in amino acids: CSARDGVLREQYF. The CDR3, as DNA: TGCAGTGCTAGAGATGGGGTTTTGCGAGAGCAGTACTTC.

On this clonotype: With a much larger clone just one base away, this may be a read error. This sequence joins TRBV28 and TRBJ1-1, with 7 nucleotides matching TRBD1. Germline trimming cut 6 bases from V and 2 bases from J; bases unmatched to any gene: 6. From germline, CDR1 is MDHEN and CDR2 SYDVKM. The CDR3 consists of 14 residues. The CDR3 DNA follows: TGTGCCAGCAGATACAGGGGAATCAACACTGAAGCTTTCTTT. Its protein is CASRYRGINTEAFF.

This clonotype was recorded a few times. The V gene is TRBV15, the J gene TRBJ1-5; maybe TRBD1 (5 bases). This CDR3 spans 14 amino acids. Germline CDR1 reads LNHNV; CDR2 reads YYDKDF (reference sequence). The V and J ends lost 1 base and 5 bases respectively, with 9 bases between them. The CDR3 nucleotides are TGTGCCACCAGCAGAGTTGGGGACTATCAGCCCCAGCATTTT. Protein sequence: CATSRVGDYQPQHF.

This clonotype came up many times. The chain is built from TRBV7-9 and TRBJ1-1, with D possibly matching TRBD1 (6 bases). This CDR3 has 15 amino acids. Germline values: CDR1 SEHNR, CDR2 FQNEAQ (reference sequence). Trimming removed 1 base from V and 4 bases from J, with 13 bases in between. The CDR3 DNA is TGTGCCAGCAGCTTAGGGGGGGGGCTGGGCACTGAAGCTTTCTTT. Its translation is CASSLGGGLGTEAFF.

The chain joins TRBV30 to TRBJ1-1; D not certain. This CDR3 region has 12 residues. Germline-derived CDR1 and CDR2 are GTSNPN and SVGIG (reference sequence). V was trimmed by 2 bases and J by 7 bases, leaving 11 bases between them. The CDR3 spells CAWSPTWGEAFF. The CDR3 region has the DNA TGTGCCTGGAGTCCAACTTGGGGTGAAGCTTTCTTT.

This clonotype occurred many times. In nucleotides, the CDR3 is TGCAGCGTTGAGGGACAGGGTGTCACAGATACGCAGTATTTT. It encodes CSVEGQGVTDTQYF. V and J are TRBV29-1 and TRBJ2-3, with 9 nucleotides matching TRBD1. This CDR3 has 14 amino acids. V shed 3 bases, J shed 2 bases, and the junction held 3 bases outside the gene matches. Germline loops: CDR1 SQVTM, CDR2 ANQGSEA.

This clonotype was detected many times. The chain combines TRBV5-1 with TRBJ2-1; tentative D call: TRBD2 (6 bases). The CDR3 contains 15 residues. V lost 4 bases and J lost 2, with 13 bases in between. CDR1 SGHRS and CDR2 YFSETQ come from the germline V gene. CDR3 protein: CASSMTSSPYNEQFF. The DNA of the CDR3 is TGCGCCAGCAGCATGACTAGTTCCCCCTACAATGAGCAGTTCTTC.

This clonotype was detected a few times. Possible read error: a much larger clone is one base away. Here the CDR3 reads CASSREDSANTEAFF. The CDR3 region has the DNA TGCGCCAGCAGCCGAGAGGACAGCGCCAACACTGAAGCTTTCTTT. The genes are TRBV4-1 and TRBJ1-1, with D possibly being TRBD1 (6 bases). The germline V gene encodes CDR1 MGHRA and CDR2 YSYEKL. The CDR3 sequence is 15 residues long. Trimming removed 4 bases at V and 2 bases at J, with 14 bases between.

As for this clonotype: One base away lies a much larger clone, so this may be a sequencing read error. The chain is built from TRBV12-3 or TRBV12-4 and TRBJ2-7; unclear D gene. Trimming pared 5 bases from V and 3 bases from J, leaving 17 bases between. This CDR3 comprises 15 residues. DNA for the CDR3: TGTGCCAGCAGTAGGACGCAATCCGGGTTCTACGAGCAGTACTTC. Amino acids: CASSRTQSGFYEQYF.